Below, 12 T cell receptor beta chains from the same sample are listed, as sequenced in a study of blood T cell repertoires in COVID-19. Method: immunoSEQ multiplex PCR; TCRdb's copy keeps in-frame clones and lacks some. Of about 200,000 clones listed, roughly 80% are singletons. Source material: peripheral blood. Receptor source: a man aged 55-75 years with acute or convalescent COVID-19.

This chain links TRBV7-2 with TRBJ2-7, with a tentative D call TRBD2 (5 bases). Trimming shortened V by 3 bases and J by 0 bases, and 9 bases separated the two germline ends. CDR1 SGHTA and CDR2 FQGNSA come from the germline V gene. The CDR3 covers 14 residues. DNA of the CDR3: TGTGCCAGCAGCTTTCAAGGGAGCTCCTACGAGCAGTACTTC. The encoded protein is CASSFQGSSYEQYF.

The chain is built from TRBV5-4 and TRBJ2-4, with TRBD1 matching 9 bases. Trimming took 4 bases from V and 9 from J; bases not matched to a gene: 5. The CDR3 is 13 amino acids. The germline V gene encodes CDR1 SGHNT and CDR2 YYREEE (reference sequence). The CDR3 spells CASSPGQGIIQYF. CDR3 in DNA: TGTGCCAGCAGCCCGGGACAGGGAATCATTCAGTACTTC.

The chain employs TRBV18 and TRBJ2-7; the D is unclear. The CDR3 length is 13 residues. Germline CDR1 and CDR2: KGHSH and LQKENI. With 3 bases removed from V and 0 bases from J, the gap between germline ends came to 6 bases. The CDR3 is CASSPSVSYEQYF. In DNA form, the CDR3 reads TGTGCCAGCTCACCCTCGGTCTCCTACGAGCAGTACTTC.

J is TRBJ2-7 and V is TRBV19; tentative D call: TRBD2 (5 bases). The germline V gene encodes CDR1 LNHDA and CDR2 SQIVND (reference sequence). V was shortened by 2 bases and J by 3 bases, with 20 bases between the two germline ends. CDR3 size: 17 residues. The CDR3 here is CASSIFAGYPGNYEQYF. The CDR3 region has the DNA TGTGCCAGTAGTATATTTGCGGGCTACCCTGGGAACTACGAGCAGTACTTC.

The chain combines TRBV11-2 with TRBJ1-2; weak D call: TRBD1 (5 bases). CDR1 is SGHAT, CDR2 FQNNGV, per germline. The CDR3 is 16 residues long. V lost 5 bases and J 8 bases, leaving 24 bases between the germline ends. The CDR3 coding sequence is TGTGCCAGCAGCCTTCGATCGACGGGGGAAAAATGGGGCTACACCTTC. Residues: CASSLRSTGEKWGYTF.

V and J are TRBV6-6 and TRBJ1-2, with TRBD1 as a possible D gene (6 bases). V shed 4 bases and J shed 10 bases, with 10 bases lying between them. CDR3 length: 11 amino acids. Germline V gene lookup returns CDR1 MNHNY and CDR2 SVGAGI (reference sequence). Here the CDR3 DNA reads TGTGCCAGCAGTTCAGGGGAAGCCTACACCTTC. Its protein is CASSSGEAYTF.

This clone was seen a handful of times. V gene TRBV25-1 combines with J gene TRBJ2-1; 9 nucleotides align to TRBD2. The CDR3 sequence is 16 residues long. Germline V lookup: CDR1 MGHDK, CDR2 SYGVNS. The trim removed 5 bases at V and 1 base at J, leaving 6 bases unmatched. The CDR3 reads CASSNQRGASYNEQFF. The DNA for the CDR3 is TGTGCCAGCAGTAACCAGCGGGGGGCATCCTACAATGAGCAGTTCTTC.

The V gene is TRBV19, the J gene TRBJ2-3; 13 positions match TRBD2. V lost 6 bases to trimming and J lost 2 bases; unmatched junction nucleotides: 5. This CDR3 is 16 amino acids long. Germline CDR1 and CDR2: LNHDA and SQIVND (reference sequence). The CDR3 loop is CASSHGLAGVTDTQYF. CDR3 DNA sequence: TGTGCCAGTAGCCACGGACTAGCGGGGGTCACAGATACGCAGTATTTT.

This rearrangement joins TRBV6-5 to TRBJ2-1; D uncertain. Trimming took off 6 bases at V and 6 bases at J, with 15 bases between the two ends. This CDR3 region has 14 residues. CDR1 MNHEY and CDR2 SVGAGI come from the germline V gene. As DNA, the CDR3 is TGTGCCAGCAGCAGAGACGGAGCCCGCAATGAGCAGTTCTTC. Its protein is CASSRDGARNEQFF.

The chain is built from TRBV5-1 and TRBJ2-5; D gene unclear. The V gene lost 2 bases and the J gene lost 4 bases, with 9 bases spanning the gap. The length of the CDR3 is 13 residues. Germline V lookup: CDR1 SGHRS, CDR2 YFSETQ. The CDR3 protein is CASSFGVGETQYF. The CDR3 nucleotides read TGCGCCAGCAGCTTTGGAGTCGGAGAGACCCAGTACTTC.

The chain uses TRBV18 and TRBJ1-3; no definite D call. V was trimmed by 4 bases and J by 3 bases, leaving 7 bases between them. Germline CDR1 KGHSH, CDR2 LQKENI. This CDR3 spans 13 amino acids. CDR3 region: CASSREIGNTIYF. The CDR3 DNA follows: TGTGCCAGCTCACGGGAGATTGGAAACACCATATATTTT.

The V and J genes are TRBV9 and TRBJ1-2; no clear D. Germline loops: CDR1 SGDLS, CDR2 YYNGEE. This CDR3 comprises 14 residues. V lost 0 bases to trimming and J lost 8 bases, with 14 bases between them. In DNA, the CDR3 is TGTGCCAGCAGCGTAGCGGAGGGCCCCGGGGGCTACACCTTC. Residues: CASSVAEGPGGYTF.